This TCR beta chain derives from a study of cytomegalovirus exposure and HLA in healthy donors. Overall study results and limits: It was 150 to 200 TCR beta chains that were listed as cytomegalovirus-associated.

V lost 2 bases and J 7 bases, leaving 14 bases between the germline ends. CDR3 length equals 15 residues. Germline CDR1 SGHDN, CDR2 FVKESK. This table comes from immunoSEQ multiplex PCR, and its TCRdb copy is limited to in-frame clones, with some not included. The sample has hundreds of thousands of clones, 86% seen once. Turning to this clone: Its matching antigen is unknown.

This sequence was found in a young woman in good health and CMV-seronegative. The chain combines TRBV14 with TRBJ1-4, with D tentatively TRBD1 (6 bases). Input material: PBMCs. CDR3 loop: CASSQRQGYSEKLFF. The CDR3 DNA reads TGTGCCAGCAGCCAAAGGCAGGGGTATAGTGAAAAACTGTTTTTT.